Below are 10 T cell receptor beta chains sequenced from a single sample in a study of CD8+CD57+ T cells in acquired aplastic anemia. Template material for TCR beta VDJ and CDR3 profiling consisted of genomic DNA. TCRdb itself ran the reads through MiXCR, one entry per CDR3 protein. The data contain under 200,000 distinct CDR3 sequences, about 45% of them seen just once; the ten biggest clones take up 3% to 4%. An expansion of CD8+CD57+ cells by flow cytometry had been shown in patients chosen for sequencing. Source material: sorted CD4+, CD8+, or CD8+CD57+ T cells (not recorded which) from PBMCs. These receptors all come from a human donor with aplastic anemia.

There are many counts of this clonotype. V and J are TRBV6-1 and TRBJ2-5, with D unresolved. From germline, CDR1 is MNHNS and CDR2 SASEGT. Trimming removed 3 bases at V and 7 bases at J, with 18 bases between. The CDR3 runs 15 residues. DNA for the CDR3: TGTGCCAGCAGTGACAACAAAAACGGGTTAGCGACCCAGTACTTC. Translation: CASSDNKNGLATQYF.

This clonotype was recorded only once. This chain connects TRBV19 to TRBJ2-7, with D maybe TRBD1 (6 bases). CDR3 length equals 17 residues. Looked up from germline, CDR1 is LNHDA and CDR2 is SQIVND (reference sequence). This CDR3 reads CASSIGGPEFGTYEQYV. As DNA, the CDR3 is TGCGCCAGTAGTATAGGGGGACCCGAATTTGGGACCTACGAGCAGTACGTC.

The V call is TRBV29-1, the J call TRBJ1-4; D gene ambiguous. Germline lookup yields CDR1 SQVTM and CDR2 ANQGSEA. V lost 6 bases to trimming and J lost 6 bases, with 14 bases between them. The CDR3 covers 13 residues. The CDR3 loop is CSVRGIPDEKLFF. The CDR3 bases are TGCAGCGTGAGAGGTATACCTGATGAAAAACTGTTTTTT.

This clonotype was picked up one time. The CDR3 sequence is CATSDTTSGVEQYF. Here the CDR3 DNA reads TGTGCCACCAGTGACACGACTAGCGGGGTCGAGCAGTACTTC. The chain combines TRBV24-1 with TRBJ2-7, with 11 nucleotides matching TRBD2. Trimming removed 4 bases from V and 6 bases from J; junction bases left unmatched: 4. The CDR3 has 14 amino acids. Germline V gene data show CDR1 as KGHDR and CDR2 as SFDVKD.

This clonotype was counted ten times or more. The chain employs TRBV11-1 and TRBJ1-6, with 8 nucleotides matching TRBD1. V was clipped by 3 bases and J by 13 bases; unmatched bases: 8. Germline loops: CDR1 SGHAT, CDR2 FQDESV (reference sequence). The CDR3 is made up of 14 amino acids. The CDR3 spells CASSLGTGVGPLHF. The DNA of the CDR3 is TGTGCCAGCAGCTTGGGGACAGGCGTTGGGCCCCTCCACTTT.

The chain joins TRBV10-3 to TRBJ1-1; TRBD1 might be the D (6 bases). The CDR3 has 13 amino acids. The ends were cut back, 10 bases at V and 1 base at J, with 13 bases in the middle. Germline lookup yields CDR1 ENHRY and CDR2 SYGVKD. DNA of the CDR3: TGTGCCAGTAGCGGGGACACGAACACTGAAGCTTTCTTT. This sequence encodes CASSGDTNTEAFF.

The CDR3 DNA reads as TGTGCCAGCAAAAGCAACAGCTACAATGAGCAGTTCTTC. This encodes CASKSNSYNEQFF. The chain joins TRBV27 to TRBJ2-1; D gene unclear. The V and J ends lost 7 bases and 3 bases respectively, with 10 bases between them. Germline CDR1 MNHEY, CDR2 SMNVEV (reference sequence). The CDR3 spans 13 residues.

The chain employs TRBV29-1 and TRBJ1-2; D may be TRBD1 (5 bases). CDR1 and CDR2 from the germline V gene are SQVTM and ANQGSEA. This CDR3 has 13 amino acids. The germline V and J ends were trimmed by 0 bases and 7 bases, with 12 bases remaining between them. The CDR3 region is CSVEDGRGSGYTF. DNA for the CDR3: TGCAGCGTTGAAGATGGGAGGGGAAGTGGCTACACCTTC.

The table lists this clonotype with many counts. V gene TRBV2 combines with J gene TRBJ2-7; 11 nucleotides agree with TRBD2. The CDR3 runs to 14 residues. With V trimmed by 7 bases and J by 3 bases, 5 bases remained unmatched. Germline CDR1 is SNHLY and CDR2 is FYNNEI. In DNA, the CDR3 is TGTGCCAGCACGTTAGCGGGAGGGAACTACGAGCAGTACGTC. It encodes CASTLAGGNYEQYV.

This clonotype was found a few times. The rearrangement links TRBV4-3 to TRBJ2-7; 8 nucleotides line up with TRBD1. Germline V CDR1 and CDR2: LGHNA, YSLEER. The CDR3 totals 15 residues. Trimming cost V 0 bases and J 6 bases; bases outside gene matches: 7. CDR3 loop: CASSQEFRTGREQYF. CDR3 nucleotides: TGCGCCAGCAGCCAAGAGTTCCGGACAGGGCGCGAGCAGTACTTC.